This T cell receptor (beta chain) was captured by sequencing in a study of response to subunit inactivated influenza vaccine. Study observations and caveats: The authors put forward the suggestion that each seasonal influenza vaccination may bring in only a limited number of new T cells.

Trimming removed 7 bases from V and 11 bases from J, with 27 bases in between. CDR1 and CDR2 (germline): SGHAT, FQNNGV. This CDR3 has 16 residues. TCRdb itself ran the RT-PCR reads through MiXCR, one entry per CDR3 protein. Of hundreds of thousands of distinct CDR3 sequences in the sample, 7.5% to 8.5% were seen once. With regard to this clonotype: The antigen is not known.

This chain connects TRBV11-2 to TRBJ2-1; possibly TRBD1 for D (6 bases). The TCR was taken from a man aged 50 to 69 who received an inactivated influenza vaccine. This material consisted of PBMCs from blood, taken less than 25 months after vaccination. The CDR3 DNA follows: TGTGCCAGCAACTTCAATGGAGACATCCGGACAGAGAAGCAGTTCTTC. As protein: CASNFNGDIRTEKQFF.